Shown below are 24 T cell receptor beta chains from a single sample sequenced in a study of blood T cell repertoires in COVID-19. Clones were read by immunoSEQ multiplex PCR, and TCRdb kept only the in-frame ones, dropping some. The repertoire consists of around 99,000 clones, with approximately 90% occurring once and the leading ten covering 4.5% to 5.5%. Sequenced material: peripheral blood. The receptors were sampled from a man aged 45-65 years with acute or convalescent COVID-19.

This sequence joins TRBV15 and TRBJ1-6, with D perhaps matching TRBD1 (5 bases). The CDR3 extends over 15 amino acids. CDR1 and CDR2 (germline): LNHNV, YYDKDF (reference sequence). Deletions cut 5 bases from V and 7 bases from J, with 15 bases between. In DNA form, the CDR3 reads TGTGCCACCAGCCAACTCCTCTCAGGGAATTCACCCCTCCACTTT. Translation gives CATSQLLSGNSPLHF.

J is TRBJ2-3 and V is TRBV7-2, with 9 bases fitting TRBD2. Unmatched junction bases numbered 9, after V lost 2 bases and J lost 6 bases. The V gene's germline CDR1 is SGHTA and CDR2 FQGNSA. The CDR3 spans 16 residues. CDR3 residues: CASSLLAGVGGDTQYF. CDR3 sequence (DNA): TGTGCCAGCAGCTTATTAGCGGGAGTGGGGGGGGATACGCAGTATTTT. The full variable domain, in which reference TRBV7-2 and TRBJ2-3 provide the parts outside the CDR3, is GAGVSQSPSNKVTEKGKDVELRCDPISGHTALYWYRQSLGQGLEFLIYFQGNSAPDKSGLPSDRFSAERTGGSVSTLTIQRTQQEDSAVYLCASSLLAGVGGDTQYFGPGTRLTVL.

The chain has TRBV4-1 and TRBJ1-3; D is perhaps TRBD1 (5 bases). Trimming took 0 bases from V and 3 from J, leaving 12 bases between them. Germline CDR1 MGHRA, CDR2 YSYEKL. The CDR3 loop spans 16 amino acids. The CDR3 loop reads CASSQEGAPSGNTIYF. Here the CDR3 DNA reads TGCGCCAGCAGCCAAGAAGGGGCCCCAAGTGGAAACACCATATATTTT.

The chain is built from TRBV9 and TRBJ2-1, with D maybe TRBD2 (5 bases). V was clipped by 0 bases and J by 6 bases, with 13 bases between them. Germline V gene sequence: CDR1 SGDLS, CDR2 YYNGEE. The CDR3 consists of 15 residues. CDR3 sequence (DNA): TGTGCCAGCAGCGTAGGTGCTAGCTTGGCCAATGAGCAGTTCTTC. As protein: CASSVGASLANEQFF. Combining the CDR3 with reference TRBV9 and TRBJ2-1 gives the whole variable domain DSGVTQTPKHLITATGQRVTLRCSPRSGDLSVYWYQQSLDQGLQFLIQYYNGEERAKGNILERFSAQQFPDLHSELNLSSLELGDSALYFCASSVGASLANEQFFGPGTRLTVL.

The chain combines TRBV6-5 with TRBJ1-3; the match to TRBD1 covers 9 bases. The J segment lost 3 bases and the V segment lost 5 bases, leaving 5 bases of the junction unmatched. In germline, CDR1 is MNHEY, CDR2 SVGAGI. CDR3 length: 15 amino acids. Here the CDR3 DNA reads TGTGCCAGCAGTAGGACAGGGGAGGGTGGAAACACCATATATTTT. Its translation is CASSRTGEGGNTIYF.

The genes are TRBV13 and TRBJ2-3; 8 positions agree with TRBD1. With 4 bases clipped from V and 2 bases from J, the junction kept 8 bases outside the gene matches. The CDR3 covers 16 residues. Looked up from germline, CDR1 is PRHDT and CDR2 is FYEKMQ (reference sequence). Here the CDR3 reads CASSYNPGQATDTQYF. Here the CDR3 DNA reads TGTGCCAGCAGCTACAATCCGGGACAGGCCACAGATACGCAGTATTTT. Filled out from reference TRBV13 and TRBJ2-3, the complete variable domain reads AAGVIQSPRHLIKEKRETATLKCYPIPRHDTVYWYQQGPGQDPQFLISFYEKMQSDKGSIPDRFSAQQFSDYHSELNMSSLELGDSALYFCASSYNPGQATDTQYFGPGTRLTVL.

The chain uses TRBV5-1 and TRBJ2-1; 8 nucleotides agree with TRBD2. J was trimmed by 3 bases and V by 4 bases; bases with no gene match: 9. From germline, CDR1 is SGHRS and CDR2 YFSETQ. The CDR3 has 16 amino acids. CDR3 nucleotide sequence: TGCGCCAGCAGCACCTTATTAGCGGGGATCTACAATGAGCAGTTCTTC. This codes for CASSTLLAGIYNEQFF.

The chain links TRBV2 to TRBJ2-1; 7 nucleotides match TRBD2. Germline CDR1 reads SNHLY; CDR2 reads FYNNEI. After removal of 7 bases from V and 4 bases from J, the junction contained 7 bases not matched to a gene. CDR3 length: 14 residues. CDR3 region: CASIQGGGYNEQFF. The CDR3, as DNA: TGTGCCAGCATTCAGGGCGGGGGATACAATGAGCAGTTCTTC.

About this clone: The same CDR3 also results from other DNA sequences found in this sample. The rearrangement links TRBV5-1 to TRBJ2-7; 7 nucleotides match TRBD2. This CDR3 comprises 13 residues. V shed 4 bases and J 3 bases; nucleotides not matched to a gene: 4. Germline V gives CDR1 SGHRS, CDR2 YFSETQ. CDR3 nucleotide sequence: TGCGCCAGCAGCCCGGGGGGAGGCTACGAGCAGTACTTC. Translation: CASSPGGGYEQYF.

This rearrangement joins TRBV27 to TRBJ1-5; 8 bases are a match to TRBD1. CDR1 MNHEY and CDR2 SMNVEV come from the germline V gene (reference sequence). The CDR3 length is 15 residues. V trimming: 3 bases; J trimming: 5 bases; junction bases outside the gene matches: 6. The CDR3 DNA follows: TGTGCCAGCAGTTTTGTGGGGACAGGCTATCAGCCCCAGCATTTT. Translating gives CASSFVGTGYQPQHF.

The chain recombines TRBV27 with TRBJ2-7, with a possible D match to TRBD2 (5 bases). Looked up from germline, CDR1 is MNHEY and CDR2 is SMNVEV (reference sequence). The CDR3 consists of 14 residues. The ends were cut back, 3 bases at V and 0 bases at J, with 9 bases in the middle. The chain's CDR3 is CASSFVSDSYEQYF. The CDR3 bases are TGTGCCAGCAGTTTCGTTAGCGACTCCTACGAGCAGTACTTC.

The CDR3 reads CASSPSPSYEQYF. CDR3 coding DNA: TGTGCCAGCTCACCATCTCCCTCCTACGAGCAGTACTTC. The chain carries TRBV18 and TRBJ2-7, with D unresolved. The CDR3 is made up of 13 amino acids. Per germline, CDR1 KGHSH and CDR2 LQKENI. Trimming removed 2 bases at V and 0 bases at J, with 5 bases between.

The V and J genes are TRBV6-5 and TRBJ1-1; D gene ambiguous. This CDR3 region has 15 residues. CDR1 and CDR2 from the germline V gene are MNHEY and SVGAGI. Trimming removed 4 bases at V and 4 bases at J, with 16 bases between. In nucleotides, the CDR3 is TGTGCCAGCAGTTTCGAGGGCTTACCTGGCACTGAAGCTTTCTTT. This sequence encodes CASSFEGLPGTEAFF.

The chain combines TRBV5-5 with TRBJ2-3; D is undetermined. Germline CDR1 and CDR2: SGHKS and YYEKEE (reference sequence). Trimming took off 4 bases at V and 1 base at J, with 7 bases between the two ends. This CDR3 spans 13 amino acids. The CDR3 region has the DNA TGTGCCAGCAGCATGGCTGGCACAGATACGCAGTATTTT. Its protein product is CASSMAGTDTQYF.

This clone came up once. The J gene is TRBJ1-3, the V gene TRBV30; D is ambiguous. CDR3 size: 19 residues. Between the trimmed V and J ends, which lost 0 bases and 0 bases, there was a span of 21 bases. Germline assignment: CDR1 GTSNPN and CDR2 SVGIG (reference sequence). CDR3 nucleotides: TGTGCCTGGAGTGTTACCGAACCCTTAACAGTATTCTCTGGAAACACCATATATTTT. Its protein is CAWSVTEPLTVFSGNTIYF.

The chain joins TRBV6-2 or TRBV6-3 to TRBJ2-2; no reliable D call. Trimming stripped 4 bases from V and 0 bases from J, with 6 bases between. The CDR3 length is 14 residues. CDR1 and CDR2 from the germline V gene are MNHEY and SVGEGT. This chain's CDR3 is CASSFTTNTGELFF. CDR3 DNA sequence: TGTGCCAGCAGTTTTACAACGAACACCGGGGAGCTGTTTTTT.

This sequence joins TRBV6-2 or TRBV6-3 and TRBJ2-7, with 10 bases fitting TRBD1. Germline values: CDR1 MNHEY, CDR2 SVGEGT. Trimming removed 0 bases from V and 3 bases from J; junction bases left unmatched: 2. The CDR3 runs to 15 residues. The CDR3 sequence is CASSYSRTGGYEQYF. The CDR3 nucleotides are TGTGCCAGCAGTTACTCTCGGACAGGGGGCTACGAGCAGTACTTC.

The chain employs TRBV6-5 and TRBJ1-1; maybe TRBD1 (5 bases). The CDR3 totals 13 residues. Trimming removed 10 bases at V and 3 bases at J, with 15 bases between. Germline V gives CDR1 MNHEY, CDR2 SVGAGI. CDR3 DNA: TGTGCCACCTCCCACGCGACAGACACTGAAGCTTTCTTT. Its translation is CATSHATDTEAFF.

The rearrangement joins TRBV12-3 or TRBV12-4 to TRBJ1-1; 11 positions match TRBD1. Trimming cost V 7 bases and J 6 bases; bases outside gene matches: 4. The CDR3 is 13 amino acids. The CDR3 loop reads CASIRTGGSEAFF. DNA for the CDR3: TGTGCCAGCATCCGGACAGGGGGCTCTGAAGCTTTCTTT.

The chain is built from TRBV5-1 and TRBJ2-7, with TRBD2 matching 9 bases. V lost 7 bases, J lost 4 bases, and 9 bases stayed unmatched. CDR3 length equals 14 residues. Germline V gene lookup returns CDR1 SGHRS and CDR2 YFSETQ. The CDR3 DNA follows: TGCGCCAGCTCGGGCGGGAGGGCCGAGTACGAGCAGTACTTC. It specifies CASSGGRAEYEQYF. Full variable domain (remainder filled in from reference TRBV5-1 and TRBJ2-7): KAGVTQTPRYLIKTRGQQVTLSCSPISGHRSVSWYQQTPGQGLQFLFEYFSETQRNKGNFPGRFSGRQFSNSRSEMNVSTLELGDSALYLCASSGGRAEYEQYFGPGTRLTVT.

Only one count was recorded for this clone. The CDR3 here is CSALTGTNYGYTF. CDR3 coding DNA: TGCAGCGCCCTGACAGGGACTAACTATGGCTACACCTTC. The rearrangement links TRBV29-1 to TRBJ1-2; 7 bases match TRBD1. CDR1 SQVTM and CDR2 ANQGSEA come from the germline V gene. Germline trimming cut 7 bases from V and 0 bases from J; bases unmatched to any gene: 5. CDR3 length: 13 residues.

This chain joins TRBV27 and TRBJ2-1; 9 bases line up with TRBD2. This CDR3 has 16 amino acids. Trimming at V came to 2 bases and at J to 6 bases, leaving 8 bases not matched to a gene. From germline, CDR1 is MNHEY and CDR2 SMNVEV (reference sequence). The CDR3 is CASSLRSGRFLNEQFF. The DNA of the CDR3 is TGTGCCAGCAGTTTAAGGAGCGGGAGGTTCCTCAATGAGCAGTTCTTC.

The chain links TRBV30 to TRBJ2-1; 8 bases map to TRBD2. The ends lost 4 bases at V and 5 bases at J; junction bases unmatched: 4. Germline assignment: CDR1 GTSNPN and CDR2 SVGIG (reference sequence). The CDR3 consists of 13 residues. The CDR3 sequence: CAWMREEDNEQFF. CDR3 sequence (DNA): TGTGCCTGGATGCGGGAGGAAGACAATGAGCAGTTCTTC.

This clone was recorded only once. The genes are TRBV27 and TRBJ1-1, with D possibly matching TRBD1 (6 bases). This CDR3 region has 15 residues. Germline V gene data show CDR1 as MNHEY and CDR2 as SMNVEV (reference sequence). Trimming cost V 4 bases and J 1 base, with 13 bases left between them. CDR3 nucleotides: TGTGCCAGCAGTTCGACGGCAGGGGCGAACACTGAAGCTTTCTTT. Protein product: CASSSTAGANTEAFF.